This TCR beta chain was obtained from a study of blood T cell repertoires in COVID-19. Background on the study: Whether acute or convalescent, the COVID-19 samples came from the United States, Italy and Spain.

The germline V gene has CDR1 SGHNT and CDR2 YYREEE (reference sequence). V lost 3 bases, J lost 6 bases, and 3 bases stayed unmatched. This CDR3 is built from 14 residues. Authors' analysis steps: Nucleated cell counts were estimated from reference gene primer amplification. The table came from immunoSEQ multiplex PCR; TCRdb's copy has only in-frame clones and leaves some out. The DNA gave D and trimming, while V, J and clone size come from that table. The table shows about 240,000 clones, with approximately 78% occurring only once. The V and J genes are TRBV5-4 and TRBJ2-3, with TRBD1 identical over 11 bases. Source material: peripheral blood. This clonotype was sampled from a woman aged 60 to 75 with active or convalescent COVID-19. The CDR3 nucleotides read TGTGCCAGCAGCTATCGGACAGGGGGCGATACGCAGTATTTT. This gives the protein CASSYRTGGDTQYF.